This T cell receptor (beta chain) was sequenced for a study of cytomegalovirus exposure and HLA in healthy donors. On this clone: An end of the junction does not agree with germline; a read error may underlie this.

Germline CDR1 reads SEHNR; CDR2 reads FQNEAQ (reference sequence). The CDR3 runs 16 residues. The PCR had 60 Vbeta and 13 Jbeta primers. As handled by the study authors: In a later analysis, around 87 million unique TCR beta chains included roughly 11 million shared by two or more donors. The table came from immunoSEQ multiplex PCR; TCRdb's copy has only in-frame clones and leaves some out. V and J calls and clone size are as listed in that table; D and trimming were resolved from the DNA. The profile shows 200,000 to 250,000 clones, 82% of them singletons. The sample consisted of PBMCs. This clonotype originated in a woman in her 40s in good health and CMV-seronegative. V gene TRBV7-9 combines with J gene TRBJ2-1, with D possibly matching TRBD1 (7 bases). Written as DNA, the CDR3 is TGTGCCAGCAGCCTAGCAAGGGCAGGGGGGTACAATGAGCAGTTCTTC. Amino acids: CASSLARAGGYNEQFF.